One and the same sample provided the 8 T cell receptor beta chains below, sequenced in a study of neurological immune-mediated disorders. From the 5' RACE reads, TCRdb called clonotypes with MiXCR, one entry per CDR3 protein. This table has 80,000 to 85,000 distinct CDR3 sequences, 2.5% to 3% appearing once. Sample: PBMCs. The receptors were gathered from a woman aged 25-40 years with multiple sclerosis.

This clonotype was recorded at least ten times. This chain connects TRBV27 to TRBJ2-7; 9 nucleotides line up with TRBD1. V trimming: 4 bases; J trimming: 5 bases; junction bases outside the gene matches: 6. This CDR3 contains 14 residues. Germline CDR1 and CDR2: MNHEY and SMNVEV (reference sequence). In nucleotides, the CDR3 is TGTGCCAGCAGTTCGGGACAGGGTCCCAACGAGCAGTACTTC. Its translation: CASSSGQGPNEQYF.

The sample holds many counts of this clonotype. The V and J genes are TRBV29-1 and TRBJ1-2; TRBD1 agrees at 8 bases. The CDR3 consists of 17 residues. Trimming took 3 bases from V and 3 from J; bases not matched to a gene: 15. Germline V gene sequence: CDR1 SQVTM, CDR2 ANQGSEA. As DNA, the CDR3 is TGCAGCGTTGACGCTCCCTCAGGACAGGGAGGTCACTATGGCTACACCTTC. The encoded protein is CSVDAPSGQGGHYGYTF.

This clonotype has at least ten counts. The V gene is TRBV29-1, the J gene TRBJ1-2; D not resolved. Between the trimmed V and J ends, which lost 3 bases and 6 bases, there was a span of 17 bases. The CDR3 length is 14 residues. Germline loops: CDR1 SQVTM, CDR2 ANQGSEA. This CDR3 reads CSVDSKRSVHGYTF. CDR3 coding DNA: TGCAGCGTTGACTCTAAGCGGAGTGTCCATGGCTACACCTTC.

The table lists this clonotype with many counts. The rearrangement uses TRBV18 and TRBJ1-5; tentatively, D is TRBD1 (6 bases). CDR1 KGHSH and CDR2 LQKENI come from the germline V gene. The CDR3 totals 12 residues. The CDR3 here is CARGQGNQPQHF. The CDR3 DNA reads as TGTGCTCGGGGGCAGGGCAATCAGCCCCAGCATTTT.

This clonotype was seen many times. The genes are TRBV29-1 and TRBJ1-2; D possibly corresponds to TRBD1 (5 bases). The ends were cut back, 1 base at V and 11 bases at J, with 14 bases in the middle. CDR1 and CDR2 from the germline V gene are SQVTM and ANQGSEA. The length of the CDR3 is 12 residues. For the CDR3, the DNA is TGCAGCGTTGAAGGAGACAGAGCAGGTTACACCTTC. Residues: CSVEGDRAGYTF.

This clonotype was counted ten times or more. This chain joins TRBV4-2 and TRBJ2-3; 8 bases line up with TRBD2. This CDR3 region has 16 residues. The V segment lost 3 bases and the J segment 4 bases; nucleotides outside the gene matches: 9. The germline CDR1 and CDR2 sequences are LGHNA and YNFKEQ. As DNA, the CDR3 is TGTGCCAGCAGCCATCCTAAAGCGGGAGCGGCAGATACGCAGTATTTT. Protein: CASSHPKAGAADTQYF.

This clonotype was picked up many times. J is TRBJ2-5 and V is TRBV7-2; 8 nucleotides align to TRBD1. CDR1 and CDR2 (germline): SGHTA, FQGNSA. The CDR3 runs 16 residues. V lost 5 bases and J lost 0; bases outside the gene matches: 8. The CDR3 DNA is TGTGCCAGCAGCAAAGGACAGGGTGGCTACCAAGAGACCCAGTACTTC. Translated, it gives CASSKGQGGYQETQYF.

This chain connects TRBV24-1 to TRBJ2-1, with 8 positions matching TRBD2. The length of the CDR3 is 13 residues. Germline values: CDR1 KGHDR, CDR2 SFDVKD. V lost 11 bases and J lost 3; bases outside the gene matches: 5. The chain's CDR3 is CASSGASYNEQFF. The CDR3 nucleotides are TGTGCCAGTAGCGGGGCCAGCTACAATGAGCAGTTCTTC.